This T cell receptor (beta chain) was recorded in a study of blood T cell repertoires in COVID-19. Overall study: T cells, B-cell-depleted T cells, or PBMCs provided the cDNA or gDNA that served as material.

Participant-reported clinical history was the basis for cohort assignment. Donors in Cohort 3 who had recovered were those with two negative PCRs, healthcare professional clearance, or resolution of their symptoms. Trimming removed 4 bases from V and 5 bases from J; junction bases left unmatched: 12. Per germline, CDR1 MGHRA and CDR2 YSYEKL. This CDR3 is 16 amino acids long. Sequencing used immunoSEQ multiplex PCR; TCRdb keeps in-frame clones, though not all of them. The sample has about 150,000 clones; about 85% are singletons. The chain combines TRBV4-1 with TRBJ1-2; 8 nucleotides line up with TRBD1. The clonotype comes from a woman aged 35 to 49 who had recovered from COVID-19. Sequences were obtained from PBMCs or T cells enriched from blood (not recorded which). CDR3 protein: CASSPGPQGARYGYTF. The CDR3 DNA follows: TGCGCCAGCAGCCCCGGGCCGCAGGGGGCAAGGTATGGCTACACCTTC.